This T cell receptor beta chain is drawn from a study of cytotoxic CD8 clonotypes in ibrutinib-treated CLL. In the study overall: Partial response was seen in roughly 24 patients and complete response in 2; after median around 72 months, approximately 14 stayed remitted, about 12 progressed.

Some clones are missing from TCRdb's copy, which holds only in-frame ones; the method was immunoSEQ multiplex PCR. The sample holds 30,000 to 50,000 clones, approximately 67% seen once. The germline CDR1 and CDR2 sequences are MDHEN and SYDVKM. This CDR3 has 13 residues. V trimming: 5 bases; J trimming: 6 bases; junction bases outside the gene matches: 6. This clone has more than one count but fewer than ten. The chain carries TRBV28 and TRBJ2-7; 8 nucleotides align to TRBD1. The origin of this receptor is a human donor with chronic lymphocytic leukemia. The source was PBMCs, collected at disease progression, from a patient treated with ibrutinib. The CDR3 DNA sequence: TGTGCCAGCAGTAGGACAGGGCTGAGCGAGCAGTACTTC. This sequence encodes CASSRTGLSEQYF.